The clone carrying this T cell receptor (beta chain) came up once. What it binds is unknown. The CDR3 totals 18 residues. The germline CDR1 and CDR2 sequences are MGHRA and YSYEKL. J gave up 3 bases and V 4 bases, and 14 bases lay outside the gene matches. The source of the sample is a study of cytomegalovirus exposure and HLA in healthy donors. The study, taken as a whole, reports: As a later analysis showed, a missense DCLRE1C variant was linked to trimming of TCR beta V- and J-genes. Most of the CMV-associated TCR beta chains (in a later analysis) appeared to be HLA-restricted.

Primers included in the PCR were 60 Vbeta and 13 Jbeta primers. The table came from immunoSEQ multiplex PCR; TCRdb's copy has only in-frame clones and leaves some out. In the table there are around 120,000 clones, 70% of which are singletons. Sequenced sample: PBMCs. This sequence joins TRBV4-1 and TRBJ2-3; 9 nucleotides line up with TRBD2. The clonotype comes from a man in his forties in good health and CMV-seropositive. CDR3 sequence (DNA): TGCGCCAGCAGCCGATCCGTTCGGGCTAGCGGGATTACAGATACGCAGTATTTT. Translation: CASSRSVRASGITDTQYF.